The sample holds a few counts of the clone carrying this TCR beta chain. Its antigen remains unidentified. This CDR3 has 14 amino acids. J gave up 4 bases and V 5 bases, and 6 bases lay outside the gene matches. Germline values: CDR1 MDHEN, CDR2 SYDVKM. Treatment described: treatment-naive control, cytoreductive nephrectomy. Controls included 4 female and eleven to twelve male donors, resected 2011 to 2014. The data belong to a study of radiation and T cells in renal cell carcinoma. Whole-study findings and limits: Dominant CDR3 motifs were more common in irradiated tumors than controls. Compared with controls, irradiated tumors showed greater TCR clonality.

Data came from immunoSEQ multiplex PCR; TCRdb stores just in-frame clones and leaves some out. The top ten hold 20% to 25% of the sample, which has about 23,000 clones, 58% seen once. The receptor comes from a middle-aged man with renal cell carcinoma. This material consisted of tumor tissue, taken from a patient whose treatment was nephrectomy without radiotherapy. The chain has TRBV28 and TRBJ1-2, with 8 bases matching TRBD1. For the CDR3, the DNA is TGTGCCAGCAGTAACCGGGACAGGACCTATGGCTACACCTTC. Translation gives CASSNRDRTYGYTF.